Each of the 21 T cell receptor beta chains below was sequenced from the same sample in a study of T cell responses to AZD1222 COVID-19 vaccine. Assay used: immunoSEQ multiplex PCR; TCRdb lists only in-frame clones, some missing. Among about 140,000 clones, just under 95% were seen once, and the ten largest hold roughly 5%. The sample consisted of peripheral blood, taken on day 0 of AZD1222 vaccination. The receptor source for this set is an adult in good health.

CDR3 region: CASSLDPSGSADTQYF. In DNA form, the CDR3 reads TGTGCCAGCAGCTTAGATCCTAGCGGGAGCGCGGATACGCAGTATTTT. This chain links TRBV7-2 with TRBJ2-3; 10 nucleotides line up with TRBD2. Looked up from germline, CDR1 is SGHTA and CDR2 is FQGNSA. Trimming cost V 1 base and J 6 bases; bases outside gene matches: 7. The CDR3 extends over 16 amino acids.

The CDR3 sequence: CASSLVQGLGEKLFF. CDR3 DNA: TGTGCCAGCAGTTTAGTCCAGGGCCTTGGTGAAAAACTGTTTTTT. J is TRBJ1-4 and V is TRBV28; tentatively, D is TRBD1 (5 bases). This CDR3 is built from 15 residues. V gave up 2 bases and J gave up 7 bases, with 14 bases separating them. Germline V CDR1 and CDR2: MDHEN, SYDVKM.

V and J are TRBV27 and TRBJ2-7, with D perhaps TRBD2 (6 bases). Between the trimmed V and J ends, which lost 2 bases and 6 bases, there was a span of 17 bases. Germline V gene data show CDR1 as MNHEY and CDR2 as SMNVEV (reference sequence). CDR3 length equals 15 residues. The CDR3 DNA sequence: TGTGCCAGCAGTTTAAACGGGAGCCCGGTTTCCGAGCAGTACTTC. Its protein is CASSLNGSPVSEQYF.

This rearrangement joins TRBV19 to TRBJ2-7; possible D gene TRBD1, 5 bases. Trimming cost V 6 bases and J 3 bases, with 18 bases left between them. This CDR3 region has 15 residues. CDR1 is LNHDA, CDR2 SQIVND, per germline (reference sequence). The CDR3 loop is CASRRTSSLLYEQYF. The CDR3 DNA follows: TGTGCCAGTAGAAGGACAAGTTCCCTCCTCTACGAGCAGTACTTC.

CDR3 bases: TGTGCCAGCAACTTACTAGCGGGGGGACTAAACACCGGGGAGCTGTTTTTT. Amino acid sequence: CASNLLAGGLNTGELFF. This chain links TRBV28 with TRBJ2-2, with 12 bases fitting TRBD2. Germline V gene data show CDR1 as MDHEN and CDR2 as SYDVKM. The CDR3 sequence is 17 residues long. With V trimmed by 7 bases and J by 2 bases, 8 bases remained unmatched.

This clone has only one observation. This rearrangement joins TRBV28 to TRBJ2-2; D not resolved. The germline gives CDR1 MDHEN, CDR2 SYDVKM. V shed 3 bases and J shed 7 bases, with 9 bases lying between them. CDR3 length: 13 residues. CDR3 amino acids: CASSLYISGELFF. DNA for the CDR3: TGTGCCAGCAGTTTGTACATTAGCGGGGAGCTGTTTTTT.

This chain joins TRBV5-8 and TRBJ1-5, with 9 bases fitting TRBD1. V lost 0 bases to trimming and J lost 5 bases; unmatched junction nucleotides: 3. This CDR3 contains 15 residues. Germline V lookup: CDR1 SGHTS, CDR2 YDEGEE. The CDR3: CASSLVTGGHQPQHF. The CDR3, as DNA: TGTGCCAGCAGCTTGGTGACAGGGGGTCATCAGCCCCAGCATTTT.

The V and J genes are TRBV6-5 and TRBJ1-4; D remains ambiguous. The CDR3 runs 13 residues. Germline V lookup: CDR1 MNHEY, CDR2 SVGAGI. V gave up 8 bases and J gave up 5 bases, with 12 bases separating them. The CDR3 sequence: CASRITVNEKLFF. The CDR3 coding sequence is TGTGCCAGCCGTATCACAGTCAATGAAAAACTGTTTTTT.

V gene TRBV7-2 combines with J gene TRBJ2-2, with TRBD1 matching over 7 bases. The junction had 7 bases not matched to a gene; V was cut back by 6 bases and J by 6 bases. The CDR3 totals 14 residues. Per germline, CDR1 SGHTA and CDR2 FQGNSA. For the CDR3, the DNA is TGTGCCAGCAGGGGACAGCTAAAATCCGGGGAGCTGTTTTTT. Residues: CASRGQLKSGELFF. The variable domain in full, completed from reference TRBV7-2 and TRBJ2-2, reads GAGVSQSPSNKVTEKGKDVELRCDPISGHTALYWYRQSLGQGLEFLIYFQGNSAPDKSGLPSDRFSAERTGGSVSTLTIQRTQQEDSAVYLCASRGQLKSGELFFGEGSRLTVL.

This clone has just a few counts. The gene calls are TRBV19 and TRBJ1-2; tentatively, D is TRBD1 (5 bases). V lost 5 bases and J 2 bases, leaving 9 bases between the germline ends. The CDR3 is 13 residues long. Germline lookup yields CDR1 LNHDA and CDR2 SQIVND (reference sequence). CDR3 coding DNA: TGTGCCAGTAGTTGGAGGGGCAACTATGGCTACACCTTC. It yields the protein CASSWRGNYGYTF.

The chain carries TRBV19 and TRBJ2-7, with TRBD2 matching over 8 bases. This CDR3 is 15 amino acids long. The junction had 6 bases not matched to a gene; V was cut back by 3 bases and J by 2 bases. From germline, CDR1 is LNHDA and CDR2 SQIVND (reference sequence). In DNA form, the CDR3 reads TGTGCCAGTAGTATCACTAGCGGCCCTACCTACGAGCAGTACTTC. This sequence encodes CASSITSGPTYEQYF.

V usage is TRBV6-5 and J usage is TRBJ2-1; D ambiguous. The V and J ends lost 0 bases and 0 bases respectively, with 6 bases between them. CDR3 size: 15 residues. Looked up from germline, CDR1 is MNHEY and CDR2 is SVGAGI. CDR3 bases: TGTGCCAGCAGTTACTCCCCGAGCTCCTACAATGAGCAGTTCTTC. Encoded protein: CASSYSPSSYNEQFF.

The V call is TRBV27, the J call TRBJ2-5; D is possibly TRBD1 (6 bases). Trimming pared 1 base from V and 7 bases from J, leaving 13 bases between. Germline CDR1 MNHEY, CDR2 SMNVEV (reference sequence). The CDR3 covers 14 residues. The CDR3 here is CASSLYLRGGTQYF. As DNA, the CDR3 is TGTGCCAGCAGTTTATATCTTAGAGGGGGGACCCAGTACTTC.

The chain couples TRBV29-1 to TRBJ2-1, with D unresolved. The CDR3 totals 13 residues. Trimming stripped 4 bases from V and 3 bases from J, with 10 bases between. Germline assignment: CDR1 SQVTM and CDR2 ANQGSEA. The CDR3 protein is CSVVVENYNEQFF. CDR3 DNA: TGCAGCGTTGTGGTGGAAAACTACAATGAGCAGTTCTTC.

This chain links TRBV20-1 with TRBJ1-1; TRBD1 agrees at 11 bases. CDR3 length: 11 amino acids. CDR1 and CDR2 from the germline V gene are DFQATT and SNEGSKA (reference sequence). The DNA for the CDR3 is TGCGGGGGACAGGGGGACACTGAAGCTTTCTTT. Its translation is CGGQGDTEAFF.

J is TRBJ2-2 and V is TRBV5-1; 7 bases fit TRBD2. V was clipped by 4 bases and J by 1 base; unmatched bases: 7. Germline V gene sequence: CDR1 SGHRS, CDR2 YFSETQ. There are 16 residues in the CDR3. CDR3 sequence (DNA): TGCGCCAGCAGCAGGGAGGGCGGGGAGAACACCGGGGAGCTGTTTTTT. This sequence encodes CASSREGGENTGELFF. Based on the CDR3 plus reference TRBV5-1 and TRBJ2-2, the full variable domain is KAGVTQTPRYLIKTRGQQVTLSCSPISGHRSVSWYQQTPGQGLQFLFEYFSETQRNKGNFPGRFSGRQFSNSRSEMNVSTLELGDSALYLCASSREGGENTGELFFGEGSRLTVL.

The chain links TRBV27 to TRBJ2-7, with 9 bases matching TRBD2. Losses at the gene ends were 4 bases for V and 5 bases for J; bases not matched to a gene: 15. Germline V gene sequence: CDR1 MNHEY, CDR2 SMNVEV (reference sequence). The CDR3 runs to 17 residues. The CDR3 bases are TGTGCCAGCAGTTACTCAACTCCGAGCGGGAGGCCCCACGAGCAGTACTTC. Its protein is CASSYSTPSGRPHEQYF.

The J gene is TRBJ2-7, the V gene TRBV11-3, with 7 nucleotides matching TRBD1. Looked up from germline, CDR1 is SGHNT and CDR2 is YENEEA. The CDR3 is 15 amino acids. V trimming: 4 bases; J trimming: 3 bases; junction bases outside the gene matches: 9. The CDR3: CASSSRDSPGYEQYF. The CDR3 nucleotides read TGTGCCAGCAGCTCCCGGGACAGCCCTGGCTACGAGCAGTACTTC.

This chain uses TRBV12-1 with TRBJ2-3; the D call in the table, TRBD1, was not verified against the DNA. TRBV12-1 is shown as a pseudogene. This CDR3 contains 18 residues. In DNA form, the CDR3 reads TGTGCCAGCAGCTCCTCCATGGACAAAACGGTCAACACAGATACGCAGTATTTT. Protein sequence: CASSSSMDKTVNTDTQYF.

The gene calls are TRBV19 and TRBJ1-5; 7 nucleotides agree with TRBD1. Germline lookup yields CDR1 LNHDA and CDR2 SQIVND (reference sequence). V trimming: 7 bases; J trimming: 5 bases; junction bases outside the gene matches: 8. The CDR3 spans 14 residues. The CDR3 sequence is CASTTGVSHQPQHF. The CDR3 region has the DNA TGTGCCAGTACCACAGGGGTGAGTCATCAGCCCCAGCATTTT.

The chain uses TRBV28 and TRBJ2-5; D gene ambiguous. V was clipped by 6 bases and J by 1 base, with 18 bases between them. Germline V gene data show CDR1 as MDHEN and CDR2 as SYDVKM. This CDR3 region has 16 residues. This CDR3 is CASSFSGSGPQETQYF. CDR3 in DNA: TGTGCCAGCAGCTTTTCTGGCTCCGGCCCCCAAGAGACCCAGTACTTC.